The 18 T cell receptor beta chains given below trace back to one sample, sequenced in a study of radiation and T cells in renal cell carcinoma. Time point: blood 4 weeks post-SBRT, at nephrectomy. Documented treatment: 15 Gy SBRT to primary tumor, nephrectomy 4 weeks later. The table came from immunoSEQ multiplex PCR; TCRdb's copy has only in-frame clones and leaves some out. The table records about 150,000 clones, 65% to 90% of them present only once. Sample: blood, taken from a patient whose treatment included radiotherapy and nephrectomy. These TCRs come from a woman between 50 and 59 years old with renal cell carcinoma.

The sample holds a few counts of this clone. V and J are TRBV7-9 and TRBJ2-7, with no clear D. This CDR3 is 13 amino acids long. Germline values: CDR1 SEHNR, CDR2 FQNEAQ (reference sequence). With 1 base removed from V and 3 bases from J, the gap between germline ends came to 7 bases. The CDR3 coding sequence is TGTGCCAGCAGCTTAGTTGCAGACTACGAGCAGTACTTC. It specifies CASSLVADYEQYF. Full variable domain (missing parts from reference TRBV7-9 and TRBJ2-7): DTGVSQNPRHKITKRGQNVTFRCDPISEHNRLYWYRQTLGQGPEFLTYFQNEAQLEKSRLLSDRFSAERPKGSFSTLEIQRTEQGDSAMYLCASSLVADYEQYFGPGTRLTVT.

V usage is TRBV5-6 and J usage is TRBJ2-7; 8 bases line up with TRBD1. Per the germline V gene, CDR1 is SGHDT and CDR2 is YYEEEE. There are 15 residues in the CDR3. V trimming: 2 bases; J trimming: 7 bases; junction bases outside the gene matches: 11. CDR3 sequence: CASSFGQGPLREQYF. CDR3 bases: TGTGCCAGCAGCTTCGGACAGGGACCACTTAGGGAGCAGTACTTC.

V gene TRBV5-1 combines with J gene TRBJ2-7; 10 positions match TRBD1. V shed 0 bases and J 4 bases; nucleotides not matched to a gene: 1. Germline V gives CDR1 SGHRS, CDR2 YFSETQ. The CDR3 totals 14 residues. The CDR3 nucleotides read TGCGCCAGCAGCTTGGGGGACAGGGGTTACGAGCAGTACTTC. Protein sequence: CASSLGDRGYEQYF.

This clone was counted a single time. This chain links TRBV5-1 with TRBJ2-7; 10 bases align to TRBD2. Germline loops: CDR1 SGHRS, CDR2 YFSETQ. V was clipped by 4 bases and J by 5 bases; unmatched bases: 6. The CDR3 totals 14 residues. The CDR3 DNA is TGCGCCAGCAGCCCTACTAGCGGGGTGGACGAGCAGTACTTC. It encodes CASSPTSGVDEQYF.

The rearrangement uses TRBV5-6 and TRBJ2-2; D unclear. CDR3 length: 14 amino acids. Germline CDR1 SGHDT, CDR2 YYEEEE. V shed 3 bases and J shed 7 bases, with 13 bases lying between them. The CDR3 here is CASSWNSRFGELFF. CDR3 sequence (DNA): TGTGCCAGCAGCTGGAATTCTCGTTTCGGGGAGCTGTTTTTT.

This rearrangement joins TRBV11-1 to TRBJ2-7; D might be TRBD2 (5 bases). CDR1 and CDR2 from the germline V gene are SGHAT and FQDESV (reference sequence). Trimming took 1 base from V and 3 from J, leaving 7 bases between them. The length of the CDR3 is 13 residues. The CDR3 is CASSLVRGYEQYF. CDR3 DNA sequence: TGTGCCAGCAGCTTAGTCCGGGGCTACGAGCAGTACTTC. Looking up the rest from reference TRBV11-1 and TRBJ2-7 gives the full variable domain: EAEVAQSPRYKITEKSQAVAFWCDPISGHATLYWYRQILGQGPELLVQFQDESVVDDSQLPKDRFSAERLKGVDSTLKIQPAELGDSAMYLCASSLVRGYEQYFGPGTRLTVT.

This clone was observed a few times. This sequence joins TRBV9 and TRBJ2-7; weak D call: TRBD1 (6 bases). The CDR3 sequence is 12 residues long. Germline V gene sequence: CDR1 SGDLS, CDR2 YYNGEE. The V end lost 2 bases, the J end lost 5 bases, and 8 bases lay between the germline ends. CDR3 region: CASSVAGDEQYF. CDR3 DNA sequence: TGTGCCAGCAGCGTTGCAGGGGACGAGCAGTACTTC.

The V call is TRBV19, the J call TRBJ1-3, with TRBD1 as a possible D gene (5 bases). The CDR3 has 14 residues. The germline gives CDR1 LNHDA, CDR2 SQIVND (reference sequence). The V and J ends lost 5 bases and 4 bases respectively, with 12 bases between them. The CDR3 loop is CASSETGYGNTIYF. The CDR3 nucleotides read TGTGCCAGTAGTGAAACAGGATACGGAAACACCATATATTTT.

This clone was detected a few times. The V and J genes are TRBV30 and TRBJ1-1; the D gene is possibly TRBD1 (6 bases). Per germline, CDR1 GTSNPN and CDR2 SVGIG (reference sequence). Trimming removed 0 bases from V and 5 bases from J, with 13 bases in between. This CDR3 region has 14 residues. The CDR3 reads CAWSVVQGRTEAFF. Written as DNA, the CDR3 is TGTGCCTGGAGTGTCGTACAGGGTCGAACTGAAGCTTTCTTT. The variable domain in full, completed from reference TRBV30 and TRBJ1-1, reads SQTIHQWPATLVQPVGSPLSLECTVEGTSNPNLYWYRQAAGRGLQLLFYSVGIGQISSEVPQNLSASRPQDRQFILSSKKLLLSDSGFYLCAWSVVQGRTEAFFGQGTRLTVV.

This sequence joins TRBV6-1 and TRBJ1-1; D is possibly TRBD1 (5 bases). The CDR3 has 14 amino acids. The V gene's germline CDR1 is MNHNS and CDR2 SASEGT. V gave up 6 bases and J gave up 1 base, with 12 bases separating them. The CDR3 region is CASRRGGSNTEAFF. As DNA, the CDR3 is TGTGCCAGCAGGAGGGGAGGGTCGAACACTGAAGCTTTCTTT.

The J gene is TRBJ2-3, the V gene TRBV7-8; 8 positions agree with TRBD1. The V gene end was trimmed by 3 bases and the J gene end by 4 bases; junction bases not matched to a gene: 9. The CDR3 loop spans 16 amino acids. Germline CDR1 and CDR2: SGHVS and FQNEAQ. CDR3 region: CASSFSSQGVADTQYF. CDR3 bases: TGTGCCAGCAGCTTTAGCTCACAGGGGGTGGCAGATACGCAGTATTTT.

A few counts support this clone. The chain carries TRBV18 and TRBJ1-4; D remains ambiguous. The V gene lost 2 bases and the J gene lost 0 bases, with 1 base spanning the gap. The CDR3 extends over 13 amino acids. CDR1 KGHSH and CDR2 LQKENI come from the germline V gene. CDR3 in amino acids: CASSPSTNEKLFF. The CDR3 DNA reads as TGTGCCAGCTCACCATCAACTAATGAAAAACTGTTTTTT.

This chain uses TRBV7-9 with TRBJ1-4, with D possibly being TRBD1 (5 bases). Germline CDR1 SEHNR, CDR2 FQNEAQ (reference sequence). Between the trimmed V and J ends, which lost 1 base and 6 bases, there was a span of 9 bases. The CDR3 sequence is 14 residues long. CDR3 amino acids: CASSLGGMDEKLFF. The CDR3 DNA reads TGTGCCAGCAGCTTAGGGGGGATGGATGAAAAACTGTTTTTT.

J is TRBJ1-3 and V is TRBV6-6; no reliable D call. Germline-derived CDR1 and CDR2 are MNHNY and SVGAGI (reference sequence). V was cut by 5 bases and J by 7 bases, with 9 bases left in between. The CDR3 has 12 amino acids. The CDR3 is CASSPSQNTIYF. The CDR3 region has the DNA TGTGCCAGCAGTCCCTCCCAGAACACCATATATTTT.

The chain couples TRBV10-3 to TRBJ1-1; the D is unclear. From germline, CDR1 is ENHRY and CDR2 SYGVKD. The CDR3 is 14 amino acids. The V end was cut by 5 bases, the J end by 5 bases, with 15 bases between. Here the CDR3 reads CAISLKETETEAFF. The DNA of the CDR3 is TGTGCCATCAGTCTGAAGGAAACGGAGACTGAAGCTTTCTTT.

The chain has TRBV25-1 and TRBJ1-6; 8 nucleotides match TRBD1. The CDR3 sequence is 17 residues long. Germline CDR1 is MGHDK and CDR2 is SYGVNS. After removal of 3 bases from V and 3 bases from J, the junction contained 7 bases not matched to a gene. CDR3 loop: CASSDHQGQGYNSPLHF. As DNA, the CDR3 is TGTGCCAGCAGTGACCACCAAGGACAGGGCTATAATTCACCCCTCCACTTT. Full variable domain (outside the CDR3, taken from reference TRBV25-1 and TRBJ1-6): EADIYQTPRYLVIGTGKKITLECSQTMGHDKMYWYQQDPGMELHLIHYSYGVNSTEKGDLSSESTVSRIRTEHFPLTLESARPSHTSQYLCASSDHQGQGYNSPLHFGNGTRLTVT.

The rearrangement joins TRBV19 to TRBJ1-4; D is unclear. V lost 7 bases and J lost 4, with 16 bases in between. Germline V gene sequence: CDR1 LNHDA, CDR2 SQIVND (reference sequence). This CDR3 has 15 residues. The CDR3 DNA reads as TGTGCCAGTACTCAAAGTAAGGGAGGTAATGAAAAACTGTTTTTT. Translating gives CASTQSKGGNEKLFF.

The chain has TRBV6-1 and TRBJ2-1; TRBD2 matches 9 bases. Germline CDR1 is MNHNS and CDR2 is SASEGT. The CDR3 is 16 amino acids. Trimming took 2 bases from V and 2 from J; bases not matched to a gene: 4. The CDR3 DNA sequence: TGTGCCAGCAGTGAAATAGCGGGAGACCCCTACAATGAGCAGTTCTTC. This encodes CASSEIAGDPYNEQFF.